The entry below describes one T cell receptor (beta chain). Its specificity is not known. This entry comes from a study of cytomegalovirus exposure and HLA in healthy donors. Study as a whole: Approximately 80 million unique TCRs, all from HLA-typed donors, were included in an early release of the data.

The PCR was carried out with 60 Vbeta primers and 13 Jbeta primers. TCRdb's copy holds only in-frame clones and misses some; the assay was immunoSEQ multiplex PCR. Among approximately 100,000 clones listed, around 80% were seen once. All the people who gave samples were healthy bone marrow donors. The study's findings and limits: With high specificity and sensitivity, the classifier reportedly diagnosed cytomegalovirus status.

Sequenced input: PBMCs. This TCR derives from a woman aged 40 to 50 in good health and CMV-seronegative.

The CDR3: CASSLGRSGGELFF. CDR3 nucleotide sequence: TGTGCCAGCAGTTTAGGCAGGTCCGGAGGGGAGCTGTTTTTT. This chain connects TRBV28 to TRBJ2-2, with no clear D. The CDR3 is made up of 14 amino acids. V was trimmed by 2 bases and J by 8 bases, leaving 12 bases between them. The germline CDR1 and CDR2 sequences are MDHEN and SYDVKM.